The sequence of this T cell receptor beta chain was determined in a study of Ad26.COV2.S vaccination and SARS-CoV-2 variants. On the study more broadly: Dosing was one shot or two shots 56 days apart. Regarding the study as a whole: Relative to placebo recipients, vaccine recipients exhibited elevated spike-specific TCR breadth.

Germline values: CDR1 GTSNPN, CDR2 SVGIG (reference sequence). The CDR3 loop spans 13 amino acids. The ends were cut back, 2 bases at V and 8 bases at J, with 16 bases in the middle. The table came from immunoSEQ multiplex PCR; TCRdb's copy has only in-frame clones and leaves some out. In the table there are around 250,000 clones, around 87% of which are singletons. Described treatment: around 19 received Ad26.COV2.S at low or high dose, single or two shots; 5 received placebo; per-sample allocation not given. The study sampled participants on day 63 after the first vaccine or placebo injection. Details on this clone: As yet, its antigen is unknown.

This chain joins TRBV30 and TRBJ2-7; D may be TRBD1 (5 bases). This receptor was taken from a person between 18 and 59 years old who received the Ad26.COV2.S COVID-19 vaccine or a placebo. The sample consisted of peripheral blood, taken in a trial of Ad26.COV2.S vaccine versus placebo. CDR3 in DNA: TGTGCCTGGAGTTTCGTAGGGGCCAGGAAGCAGTACTTC. Amino acids: CAWSFVGARKQYF. Looking up the rest from reference TRBV30 and TRBJ2-7 gives the full variable domain: SQTIHQWPATLVQPVGSPLSLECTVEGTSNPNLYWYRQAAGRGLQLLFYSVGIGQISSEVPQNLSASRPQDRQFILSSKKLLLSDSGFYLCAWSFVGARKQYFGPGTRLTVT.